The 15 T cell receptor beta chains presented below share a single source sample, sequenced in a study of blood T cell repertoires in COVID-19 (TCRdb year 2020). The library came from the immunoSEQ multiplex PCR assay. TCRdb stores this immuneACCESS table with in-frame sequences only. Part of the clones is absent; in the studies checked, under half of the shortfall reflects unresolved V genes, and no reason is known for the rest. For this sample the table gives about 140,000 clones, of which over 80% were detected only once. Of the sample, over 0.8% falls within the top ten clones. Sample: peripheral blood. The receptor source for this set is a woman aged 45-59 years with acute or convalescent COVID-19.

This CDR3 reads CASSPSGGTEAFF. CDR3 sequence (DNA): TGTGCCAGCTCACCGTCAGGGGGCACTGAAGCTTTCTTT. The chain carries TRBV18 and TRBJ1-1; TRBD1 aligns across 7 bases. V lost 3 bases to trimming and J lost 4 bases; unmatched junction nucleotides: 2. The V gene's germline CDR1 is KGHSH and CDR2 LQKENI. This CDR3 contains 13 residues.

This clone was counted a single time. The chain has TRBV2 and TRBJ1-3; D possibly corresponds to TRBD1 (5 bases). V lost 8 bases and J 2 bases, leaving 16 bases between the germline ends. Germline values: CDR1 SNHLY, CDR2 FYNNEI. The CDR3 runs to 15 residues. CDR3 coding DNA: TGTGCCAGCCTTCGGACAAGGAGCCCTGGAAACACCATATATTTT. This sequence encodes CASLRTRSPGNTIYF.

The V and J genes are TRBV7-9 and TRBJ2-7; 13 nucleotides line up with TRBD2. Germline values: CDR1 SEHNR, CDR2 FQNEAQ (reference sequence). The CDR3 totals 17 residues. Losses at the gene ends were 6 bases for V and 0 bases for J; bases not matched to a gene: 8. As DNA, the CDR3 is TGTGCCAGCAGTCTGGGACTAGCGGGGATAAACTCCTACGAGCAGTACTTC. Amino acid sequence: CASSLGLAGINSYEQYF.

This clone has just one count. DNA for the CDR3: TGTGCCAGCAGCCGGGACATAGGTGGTAATTCACCCCTCCACTTT. It yields the protein CASSRDIGGNSPLHF. This chain joins TRBV14 and TRBJ1-6, with a weak D call TRBD1 (6 bases). This CDR3 is 15 amino acids long. The V end was cut by 4 bases, the J end by 6 bases, with 13 bases between. Germline V lookup: CDR1 SGHDN, CDR2 FVKESK.

The gene calls are TRBV5-4 and TRBJ2-1; D not certain. V was pared by 0 bases and J by 10 bases, with 8 bases between. Germline CDR1 is SGHNT and CDR2 is YYREEE (reference sequence). This CDR3 region has 12 residues. Here the CDR3 reads CASSLVGKEQFF. In DNA form, the CDR3 reads TGTGCCAGCAGCTTGGTTGGCAAGGAGCAGTTCTTC.

The V gene is TRBV6-5, the J gene TRBJ1-4; D is possibly TRBD1 (6 bases). CDR3 length equals 14 residues. Germline-derived CDR1 and CDR2 are MNHEY and SVGAGI. The ends were cut back, 6 bases at V and 5 bases at J, with 13 bases in the middle. In nucleotides, the CDR3 is TGTGCCAGCAGCGATAGGGACATAAATGAAAAACTGTTTTTT. Its protein is CASSDRDINEKLFF.

This chain connects TRBV7-8 to TRBJ1-2, with D unclear. The CDR3 length is 14 residues. The V gene's germline CDR1 is SGHVS and CDR2 FQNEAQ. Trimming removed 1 base at V and 4 bases at J, with 10 bases between. The chain's CDR3 is CASSLGRGLYGYTF. CDR3 bases: TGTGCCAGCAGCTTAGGAAGAGGGCTCTATGGCTACACCTTC.

This chain joins TRBV27 and TRBJ2-2, with D maybe TRBD1 (6 bases). The CDR3 spans 15 residues. Trimming removed 6 bases at V and 5 bases at J, with 16 bases between. Per germline, CDR1 MNHEY and CDR2 SMNVEV (reference sequence). CDR3 loop: CASSPLTGRTGELFF. CDR3 DNA: TGTGCCAGCAGCCCCCTAACAGGGCGGACCGGGGAGCTGTTTTTT.

The rearrangement joins TRBV2 to TRBJ2-7, with 7 bases fitting TRBD1. There are 13 residues in the CDR3. The V gene's germline CDR1 is SNHLY and CDR2 FYNNEI. V dropped 4 bases and J dropped 4; count of bases not matched to a gene: 4. The DNA for the CDR3 is TGTGCCAGCAGTGTGGGACAGCGATACGAGCAGTACTTC. This encodes CASSVGQRYEQYF.

V gene TRBV5-5 combines with J gene TRBJ1-5; tentatively, D is TRBD1 (5 bases). Germline CDR1 SGHKS, CDR2 YYEKEE (reference sequence). Trimming pared 0 bases from V and 7 bases from J, leaving 17 bases between. The CDR3 is 16 amino acids. CDR3 in amino acids: CASSLVSGGSGQPQHF. The CDR3 bases are TGTGCCAGCAGCTTGGTTTCCGGGGGAAGTGGACAGCCCCAGCATTTT.

The gene calls are TRBV6-6 and TRBJ2-6; 7 nucleotides align to TRBD1. The CDR3 contains 16 residues. In germline, CDR1 is MNHNY, CDR2 SVGAGI (reference sequence). V dropped 5 bases and J dropped 2; count of bases not matched to a gene: 6. This CDR3 reads CASSRWTGPGANVLTF. In DNA form, the CDR3 reads TGTGCCAGCAGTCGATGGACAGGTCCTGGGGCCAACGTCCTGACTTTC.

This chain connects TRBV2 to TRBJ2-1, with TRBD1 matching 8 bases. Germline CDR1 is SNHLY and CDR2 is FYNNEI. Unmatched junction bases numbered 6, after V lost 6 bases and J lost 2 bases. The CDR3 runs 15 residues. The CDR3 loop is CASRSRGPAYNEQFF. CDR3 DNA sequence: TGTGCCAGCAGGTCCAGGGGGCCAGCCTACAATGAGCAGTTCTTC. The full variable domain, completed using reference TRBV2 and TRBJ2-1, is EPEVTQTPSHQVTQMGQEVILRCVPISNHLYFYWYRQILGQKVEFLVSFYNNEISEKSEIFDDQFSVERPDGSNFTLKIRSTKLEDSAMYFCASRSRGPAYNEQFFGPGTRLTVL.

The CDR3 sequence: CASSLEAGLQDNEQFF. The CDR3 nucleotides are TGTGCCAGCAGCTTAGAAGCCGGATTGCAGGACAATGAGCAGTTCTTC. The rearrangement joins TRBV11-3 to TRBJ2-1; no clear D. The CDR3 is made up of 16 amino acids. V was cut by 0 bases and J by 5 bases, with 14 bases left in between. The germline gives CDR1 SGHNT, CDR2 YENEEA.

Remarks on this clone: The same CDR3 can be traced to other DNA sequences in this sample. The chain recombines TRBV28 with TRBJ1-1; 7 positions agree with TRBD1. This CDR3 is built from 14 residues. Germline V gene lookup returns CDR1 MDHEN and CDR2 SYDVKM. V gave up 2 bases and J gave up 1 base; unmatched junction bases: 1. This chain's CDR3 is CASSLGQENTEAFF. The CDR3 nucleotides read TGTGCCAGCAGTTTAGGACAGGAGAACACTGAAGCTTTCTTT.

The DNA for the CDR3 is TGTGCCAGCAGTCCCCAGGGGAGCAGCACCGGGGAGCTGTTTTTT. Encoded protein: CASSPQGSSTGELFF. The chain recombines TRBV6-4 with TRBJ2-2, with D tentatively TRBD1 (6 bases). The CDR3 runs to 15 residues. CDR1 and CDR2 from the germline V gene are MRHNA and SNTAGT. The germline V and J ends were trimmed by 5 bases and 4 bases, with 14 bases remaining between them.